Below are 25 T cell receptor beta chains sequenced from a single sample in a study of identical twins. Using its own MiXCR run on the 5' RACE reads, TCRdb lists one record per CDR3 protein. The profile shows about 530,000 distinct CDR3 sequences, 13% to 15% of them singletons. These sequences were also reported in another study, on yellow fever vaccine responses in identical twins.

The sequencing input was CD4+ T cells sorted from blood. The origin of the receptors is a woman younger than 35 in good health.

This clonotype was counted a few times. It may be a read error: a sequence one base away is much more abundant. The chain carries TRBV27 and TRBJ2-2; D gene ambiguous. Germline values: CDR1 MNHEY, CDR2 SMNVEV (reference sequence). The CDR3 contains 13 residues. With 1 base removed from V and 4 bases from J, the gap between germline ends came to 4 bases. This CDR3 reads CASSLWSTGELFF. In nucleotides, the CDR3 is TGTGCCAGCAGTTTATGGAGCACCGGGGAGCTGTTTTTT.

This clonotype came up many times. The chain recombines TRBV10-3 with TRBJ2-7; the D is unclear. The CDR3 spans 15 residues. The germline CDR1 and CDR2 sequences are ENHRY and SYGVKD. V shed 5 bases and J shed 4 bases, with 18 bases lying between them. The DNA of the CDR3 is TGTGCCATCAGTCCGGACCACCTTGGTAGTTACGAGCAGTACTTC. As protein: CAISPDHLGSYEQYF.

This clonotype turned up a few times. This chain links TRBV6-2 or TRBV6-3 with TRBJ1-5; a weak D match, TRBD1 (5 bases). The V gene lost 6 bases and the J gene lost 4 bases, with 16 bases spanning the gap. This CDR3 region has 15 residues. CDR1 and CDR2 from the germline V gene are MNHEY and SVGEGT. This chain's CDR3 is CASRSRGSQNQPQHF. The CDR3 DNA follows: TGTGCCAGCAGATCCCGGGGCAGCCAAAATCAGCCCCAGCATTTT.

The V call is TRBV11-2, the J call TRBJ1-1; maybe TRBD1 (5 bases). Trimming stripped 4 bases from V and 0 bases from J, with 15 bases between. The CDR3 length is 16 residues. Germline-derived CDR1 and CDR2 are SGHAT and FQNNGV. The CDR3 nucleotides read TGTGCCAGCAGCTATACAACAACAGGTCTGAACACTGAAGCTTTCTTT. Translating gives CASSYTTTGLNTEAFF. Full variable domain (outside the CDR3, taken from reference TRBV11-2 and TRBJ1-1): EAGVAQSPRYKIIEKRQSVAFWCNPISGHATLYWYQQILGQGPKLLIQFQNNGVVDDSQLPKDRFSAERLKGVDSTLKIQPAKLEDSAVYLCASSYTTTGLNTEAFFGQGTRLTVV.

This clonotype came up a few times. The J gene is TRBJ2-1, the V gene TRBV28; TRBD2 matches 12 bases. The CDR3 has 16 amino acids. The V segment lost 6 bases and the J segment 5 bases; nucleotides outside the gene matches: 8. CDR1 is MDHEN, CDR2 SYDVKM, per germline. The CDR3 DNA sequence: TGTGCCAGCAGCATGATACGGACTAGCGGGAACAATGAGCAGTTCTTC. It translates to CASSMIRTSGNNEQFF.

The chain joins TRBV24-1 to TRBJ1-1; D unresolved. The germline V gene has CDR1 KGHDR and CDR2 SFDVKD. The CDR3 has 14 amino acids. V was pared by 4 bases and J by 1 base, with 9 bases between. CDR3 bases: TGTGCCACCAGTGACGCCAACCCGAACACTGAAGCTTTCTTT. Amino acid sequence: CATSDANPNTEAFF.

This clonotype was detected ten times or more. This chain connects TRBV21-1 to TRBJ2-2; TRBD2 reflects the table's D call only, with no check against the DNA. TRBV21-1 is assigned pseudogene status. The CDR3 length is 18 residues. CDR3 sequence reads: CASSKRPFLLAGAGELFF. The CDR3 bases are TGTGCCAGCAGCAAAAGGCCCTTTTTACTAGCGGGGGCGGGGGAGCTGTTTTTT.

V gene TRBV12-3 or TRBV12-4 combines with J gene TRBJ2-2; 14 bases match TRBD2. This CDR3 contains 15 residues. After removal of 6 bases from V and 6 bases from J, the junction contained 3 bases not matched to a gene. The CDR3 here is CASSQTSGGAGELFF. CDR3 in DNA: TGTGCCAGCAGCCAGACTAGCGGGGGGGCCGGGGAGCTGTTTTTT.

In its sample, this clonotype was seen a few times. The chain links TRBV16 to TRBJ1-5, with TRBD1 identical over 7 bases. The CDR3 extends over 16 amino acids. CDR1 is KGHSY, CDR2 FQNENV, per germline. Germline trimming cut 3 bases from V and 9 bases from J; bases unmatched to any gene: 14. Written as DNA, the CDR3 is TGTGCCAGCAGCCACCAGACAGGGCCGGGTGGTTCGCCCCAGCATTTT. It yields the protein CASSHQTGPGGSPQHF. The full variable domain, in which reference TRBV16 and TRBJ1-5 provide the parts outside the CDR3, is GEEVAQTPKHLVRGEGQKAKLYCAPIKGHSYVFWYQQVLKNEFKFLISFQNENVFDETGMPKERFSAKCLPNSPCSLEIQATKLEDSAVYFCASSHQTGPGGSPQHFGDGTRLSIL.

This clonotype was detected a few times. The chain has TRBV5-1 and TRBJ2-1; D ambiguous. The CDR3 runs 15 residues. V dropped 5 bases and J dropped 2 bases, with 14 bases sitting between them. Germline V CDR1 and CDR2: SGHRS, YFSETQ. This CDR3 reads CASSSPGSAYNEQFF. The CDR3 DNA follows: TGCGCCAGCAGTTCTCCGGGCTCAGCCTACAATGAGCAGTTCTTC.

The J gene is TRBJ2-1, the V gene TRBV11-2; D perhaps matches TRBD1 (5 bases). Germline CDR1 SGHAT, CDR2 FQNNGV. This CDR3 contains 13 residues. The germline V and J ends were trimmed by 5 bases and 13 bases, with 18 bases remaining between them. CDR3 sequence (DNA): TGTGCCAGCAGCCCAGGATTGAGGCAGGGCCAGTTCTTC. Its protein product is CASSPGLRQGQFF.

This clonotype was observed a handful of times. The rearrangement uses TRBV29-1 and TRBJ2-1; 8 nucleotides match TRBD2. Germline CDR1 SQVTM, CDR2 ANQGSEA. Trimming cost V 2 bases and J 12 bases; bases outside gene matches: 9. The CDR3 is made up of 13 amino acids. CDR3 residues: CSVEKGLGGLQFF. As DNA, the CDR3 is TGCAGCGTTGAAAAGGGACTAGGGGGATTGCAGTTCTTC.

In this sample, this clonotype turned up a few times. The chain employs TRBV10-2 and TRBJ2-7; TRBD1 matches 9 bases. V was pared by 4 bases and J by 5 bases, with 3 bases of the junction left unmatched. Germline-derived CDR1 and CDR2 are WSHSY and SAAADI. This CDR3 is 13 amino acids long. The CDR3 is CASSARTGDEQYV. The CDR3 DNA reads TGCGCCAGCAGTGCCAGGACAGGGGACGAGCAGTACGTC.

The V and J genes are TRBV7-2 and TRBJ2-3, with 9 bases that match TRBD1. This CDR3 has 14 residues. Germline V gene sequence: CDR1 SGHTA, CDR2 FQGNSA. Germline trimming cut 4 bases from V and 8 bases from J; bases unmatched to any gene: 7. The CDR3 is CASSWDRVRGTQYF. DNA for the CDR3: TGTGCCAGCAGCTGGGACAGGGTTAGGGGTACGCAGTATTTT. The whole variable domain, filled in from reference TRBV7-2 and TRBJ2-3, reads GAGVSQSPSNKVTEKGKDVELRCDPISGHTALYWYRQSLGQGLEFLIYFQGNSAPDKSGLPSDRFSAERTGGSVSTLTIQRTQQEDSAVYLCASSWDRVRGTQYFGPGTRLTVL.

The V and J genes are TRBV24-1 and TRBJ2-1; D gene ambiguous. V was pared by 2 bases and J by 9 bases, with 7 bases between. There are 12 residues in the CDR3. The germline CDR1 and CDR2 sequences are KGHDR and SFDVKD. CDR3 DNA sequence: TGTGCCACCAGTGATTATTATAGTGAGCAGTTCTTC. It codes for CATSDYYSEQFF.

The V and J genes are TRBV20-1 and TRBJ2-4; D is possibly TRBD1 (6 bases). CDR1 is DFQATT, CDR2 SNEGSKA, per germline (reference sequence). There are 14 residues in the CDR3. Trimming shortened V by 6 bases and J by 0 bases, and 12 bases separated the two germline ends. The DNA of the CDR3 is TGCAGTGCCGGGACACCGCTAGCCAAAAACATTCAGTACTTC. Translated, it gives CSAGTPLAKNIQYF.

This clonotype was picked up many times. The chain couples TRBV12-3 or TRBV12-4 to TRBJ1-5, with D tentatively TRBD1 (6 bases). Trimming stripped 2 bases from V and 2 bases from J, with 10 bases between. CDR3 length equals 15 residues. The CDR3 is CASSLRGGGNQPQHF. The CDR3 coding sequence is TGTGCCAGCAGTTTAAGGGGGGGTGGCAATCAGCCCCAGCATTTT.

The chain has TRBV28 and TRBJ1-1; weak D call: TRBD1 (5 bases). There are 15 residues in the CDR3. V was pared by 1 base and J by 2 bases, with 11 bases between. Germline CDR1 is MDHEN and CDR2 is SYDVKM. This CDR3 reads CASSLYPGPNTEAFF. The CDR3 coding sequence is TGTGCCAGCAGTTTATACCCAGGGCCAAACACTGAAGCTTTCTTT. Supplemented by reference TRBV28 and TRBJ1-1, the full variable domain reads DVKVTQSSRYLVKRTGEKVFLECVQDMDHENMFWYRQDPGLGLRLIYFSYDVKMKEKGDIPEGYSVSREKKERFSLILESASTNQTSMYLCASSLYPGPNTEAFFGQGTRLTVV.

This clonotype was counted only a few times. J is TRBJ2-1 and V is TRBV4-1; a possible D gene is TRBD2 (5 bases). The CDR3 is 15 residues long. V lost 2 bases and J lost 5, with 13 bases in between. In germline, CDR1 is MGHRA, CDR2 YSYEKL. CDR3 nucleotide sequence: TGCGCCAGCAGCCAACCCCGGGATAAGGACAATGAGCAGTTCTTC. Translation gives CASSQPRDKDNEQFF.

This chain joins TRBV24-1 and TRBJ2-1; D perhaps matches TRBD1 (5 bases). V lost 0 bases, J lost 1 base, and 12 bases lay in between. In germline, CDR1 is KGHDR, CDR2 SFDVKD. This CDR3 spans 17 amino acids. The chain's CDR3 is CATSDLTVGASYNEQFF. The CDR3 nucleotides read TGTGCCACCAGTGATTTGACAGTTGGGGCATCCTACAATGAGCAGTTCTTC.

This chain uses TRBV11-3 with TRBJ2-2; 8 bases fit TRBD2. The CDR3 extends over 17 amino acids. The germline V gene encodes CDR1 SGHNT and CDR2 YENEEA. The junction had 10 bases not matched to a gene; V was cut back by 1 base and J by 6 bases. In DNA form, the CDR3 reads TGTGCCAGCAGCTTAGGTCGCCGACTAGCGTCCGCCGGGGAGCTGTTTTTT. Its translation: CASSLGRRLASAGELFF.

The chain links TRBV5-1 to TRBJ2-3; TRBD2 agrees at 10 bases. Looked up from germline, CDR1 is SGHRS and CDR2 is YFSETQ. This CDR3 comprises 16 residues. The V and J ends lost 4 bases and 6 bases, in that order; junction bases with no gene match: 11. The CDR3 DNA is TGCGCCAGCAGCAGACGTCTAGCGGGAGCTTTGGATACGCAGTATTTT. Translating it yields CASSRRLAGALDTQYF.

The chain recombines TRBV21-1 with TRBJ2-3; the D call of TRBD2 is as the table states it, not checked on the DNA. TRBV21-1 is assigned pseudogene status. CDR3 length: 14 residues. CDR3 sequence (DNA): TGTGCCAGCAGCGGGGGAGGGTACACAGATACGCAGTATTTT. It translates to CASSGGGYTDTQYF.

The DNA of the CDR3 is TGTGCCAGCAGTTGGGTGGGGACCCACTACGAGCAGTACGTC. Residues: CASSWVGTHYEQYV. The chain recombines TRBV27 with TRBJ2-7, with D perhaps assigned TRBD1 or TRBD2 (5 bases each). This CDR3 has 14 amino acids. Germline V gives CDR1 MNHEY, CDR2 SMNVEV (reference sequence). V lost 4 bases and J lost 3, with 13 bases in between.

The sample holds a few counts of this clonotype. This sequence joins TRBV4-2 and TRBJ2-6; maybe TRBD2 (6 bases). Trimming left V 0 bases short and J 0 bases short, with 9 bases between. This CDR3 has 17 residues. CDR1 and CDR2 (germline): LGHNA, YNFKEQ. CDR3 amino acids: CASSQDRGSSGANVLTF. The CDR3 DNA is TGTGCCAGCAGCCAAGATCGGGGGAGCTCTGGGGCCAACGTCCTGACTTTC.